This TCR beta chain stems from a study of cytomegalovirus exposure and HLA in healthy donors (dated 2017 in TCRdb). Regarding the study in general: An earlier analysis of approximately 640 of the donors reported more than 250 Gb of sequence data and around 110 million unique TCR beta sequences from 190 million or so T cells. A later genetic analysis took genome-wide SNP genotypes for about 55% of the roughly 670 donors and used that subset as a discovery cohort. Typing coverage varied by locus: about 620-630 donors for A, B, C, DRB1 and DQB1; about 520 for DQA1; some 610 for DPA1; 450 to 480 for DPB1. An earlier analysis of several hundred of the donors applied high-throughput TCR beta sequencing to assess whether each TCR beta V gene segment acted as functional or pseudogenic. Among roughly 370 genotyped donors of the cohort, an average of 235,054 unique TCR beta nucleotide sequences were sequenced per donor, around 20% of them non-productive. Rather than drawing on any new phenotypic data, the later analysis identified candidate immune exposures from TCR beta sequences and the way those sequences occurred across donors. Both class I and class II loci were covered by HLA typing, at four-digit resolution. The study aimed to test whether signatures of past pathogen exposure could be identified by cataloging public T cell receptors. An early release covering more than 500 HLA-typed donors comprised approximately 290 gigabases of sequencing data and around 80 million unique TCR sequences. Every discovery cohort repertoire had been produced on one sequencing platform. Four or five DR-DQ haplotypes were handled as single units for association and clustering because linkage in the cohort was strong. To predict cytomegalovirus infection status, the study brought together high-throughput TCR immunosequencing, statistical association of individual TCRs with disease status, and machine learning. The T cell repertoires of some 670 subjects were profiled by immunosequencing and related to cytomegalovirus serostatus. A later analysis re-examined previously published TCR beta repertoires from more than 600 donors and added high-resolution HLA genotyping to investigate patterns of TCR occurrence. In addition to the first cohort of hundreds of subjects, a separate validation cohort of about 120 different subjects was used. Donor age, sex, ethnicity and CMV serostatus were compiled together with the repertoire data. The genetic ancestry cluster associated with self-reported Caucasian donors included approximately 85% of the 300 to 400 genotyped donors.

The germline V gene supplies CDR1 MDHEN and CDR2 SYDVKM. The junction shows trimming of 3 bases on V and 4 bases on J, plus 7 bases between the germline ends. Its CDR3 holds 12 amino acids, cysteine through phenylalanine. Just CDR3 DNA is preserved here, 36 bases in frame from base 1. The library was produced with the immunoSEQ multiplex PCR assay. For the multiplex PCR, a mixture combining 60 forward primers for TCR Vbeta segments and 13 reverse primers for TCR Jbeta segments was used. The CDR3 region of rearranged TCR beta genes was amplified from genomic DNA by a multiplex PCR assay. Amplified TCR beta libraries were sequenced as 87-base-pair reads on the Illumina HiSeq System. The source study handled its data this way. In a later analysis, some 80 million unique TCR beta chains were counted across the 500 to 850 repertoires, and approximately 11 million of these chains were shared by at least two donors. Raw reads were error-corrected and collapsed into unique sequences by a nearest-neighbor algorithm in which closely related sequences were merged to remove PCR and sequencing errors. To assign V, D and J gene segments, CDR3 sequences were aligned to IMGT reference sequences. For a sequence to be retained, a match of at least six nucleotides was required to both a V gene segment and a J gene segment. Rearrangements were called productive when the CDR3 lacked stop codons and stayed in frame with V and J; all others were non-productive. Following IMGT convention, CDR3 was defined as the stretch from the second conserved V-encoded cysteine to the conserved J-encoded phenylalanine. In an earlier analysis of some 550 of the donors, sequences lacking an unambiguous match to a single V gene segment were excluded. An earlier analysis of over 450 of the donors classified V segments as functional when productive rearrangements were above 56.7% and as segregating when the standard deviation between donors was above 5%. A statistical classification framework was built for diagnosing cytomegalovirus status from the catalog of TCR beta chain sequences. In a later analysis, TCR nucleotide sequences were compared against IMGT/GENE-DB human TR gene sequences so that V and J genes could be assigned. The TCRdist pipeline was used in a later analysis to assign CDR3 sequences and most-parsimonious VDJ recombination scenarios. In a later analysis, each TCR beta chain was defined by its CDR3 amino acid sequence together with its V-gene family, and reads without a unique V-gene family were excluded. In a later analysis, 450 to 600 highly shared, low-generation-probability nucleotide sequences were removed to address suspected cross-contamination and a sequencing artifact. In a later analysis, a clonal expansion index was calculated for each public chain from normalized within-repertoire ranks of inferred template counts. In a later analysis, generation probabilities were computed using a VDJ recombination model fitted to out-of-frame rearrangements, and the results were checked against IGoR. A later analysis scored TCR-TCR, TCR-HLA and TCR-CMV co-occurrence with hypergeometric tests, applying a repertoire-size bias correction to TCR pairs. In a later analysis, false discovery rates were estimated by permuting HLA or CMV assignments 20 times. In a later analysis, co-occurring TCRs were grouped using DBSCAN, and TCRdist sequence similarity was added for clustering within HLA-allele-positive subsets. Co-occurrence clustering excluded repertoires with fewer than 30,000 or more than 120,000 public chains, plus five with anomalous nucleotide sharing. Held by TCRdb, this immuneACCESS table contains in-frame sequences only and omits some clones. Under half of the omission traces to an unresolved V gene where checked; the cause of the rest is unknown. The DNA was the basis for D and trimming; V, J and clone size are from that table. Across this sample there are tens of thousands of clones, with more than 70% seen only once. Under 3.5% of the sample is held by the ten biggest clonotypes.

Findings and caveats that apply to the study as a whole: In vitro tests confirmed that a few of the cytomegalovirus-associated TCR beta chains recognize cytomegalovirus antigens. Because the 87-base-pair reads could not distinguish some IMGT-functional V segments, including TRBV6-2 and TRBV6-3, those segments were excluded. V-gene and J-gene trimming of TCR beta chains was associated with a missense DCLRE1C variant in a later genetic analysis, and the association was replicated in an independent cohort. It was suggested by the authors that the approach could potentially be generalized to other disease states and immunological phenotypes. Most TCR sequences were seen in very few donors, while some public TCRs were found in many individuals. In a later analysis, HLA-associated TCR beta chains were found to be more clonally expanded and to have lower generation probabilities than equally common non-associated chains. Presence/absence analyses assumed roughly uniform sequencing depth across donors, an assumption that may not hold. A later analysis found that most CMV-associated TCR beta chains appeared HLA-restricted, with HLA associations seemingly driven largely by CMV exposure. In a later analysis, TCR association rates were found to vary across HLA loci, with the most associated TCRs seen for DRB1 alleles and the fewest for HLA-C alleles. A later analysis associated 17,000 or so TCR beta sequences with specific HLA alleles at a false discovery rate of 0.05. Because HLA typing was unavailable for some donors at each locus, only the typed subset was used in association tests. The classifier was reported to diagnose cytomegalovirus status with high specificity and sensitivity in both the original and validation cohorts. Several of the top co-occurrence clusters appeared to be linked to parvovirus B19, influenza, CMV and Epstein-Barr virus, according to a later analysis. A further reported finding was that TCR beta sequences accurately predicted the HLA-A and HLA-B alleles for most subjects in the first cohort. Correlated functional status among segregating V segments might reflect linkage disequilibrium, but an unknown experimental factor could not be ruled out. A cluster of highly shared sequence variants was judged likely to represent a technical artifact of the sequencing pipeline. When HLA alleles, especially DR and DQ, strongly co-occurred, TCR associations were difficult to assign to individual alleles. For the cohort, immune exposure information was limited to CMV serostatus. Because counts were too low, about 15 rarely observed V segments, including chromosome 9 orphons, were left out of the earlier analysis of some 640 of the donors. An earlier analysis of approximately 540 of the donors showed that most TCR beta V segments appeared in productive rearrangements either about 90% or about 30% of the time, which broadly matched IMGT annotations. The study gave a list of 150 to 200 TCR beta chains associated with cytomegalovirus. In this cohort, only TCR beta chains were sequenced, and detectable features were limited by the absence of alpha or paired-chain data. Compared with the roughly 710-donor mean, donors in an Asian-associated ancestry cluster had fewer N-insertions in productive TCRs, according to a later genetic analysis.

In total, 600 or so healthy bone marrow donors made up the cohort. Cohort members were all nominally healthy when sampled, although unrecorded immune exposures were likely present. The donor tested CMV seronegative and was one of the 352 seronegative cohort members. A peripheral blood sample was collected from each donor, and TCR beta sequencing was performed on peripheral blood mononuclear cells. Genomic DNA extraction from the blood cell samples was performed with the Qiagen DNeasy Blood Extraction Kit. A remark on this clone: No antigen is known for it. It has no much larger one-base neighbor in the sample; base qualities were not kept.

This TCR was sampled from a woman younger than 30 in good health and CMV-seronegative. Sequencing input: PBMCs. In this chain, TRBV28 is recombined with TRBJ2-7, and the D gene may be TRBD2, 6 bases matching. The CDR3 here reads CASSLGGYEQYF. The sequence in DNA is TGTGCCAGCAGTTTGGGGGGATACGAGCAGTACTTC.